Shown below are 21 T cell receptor beta chains from a single sample sequenced in a study of cytomegalovirus exposure and HLA in healthy donors. The primer mix had 60 Vbeta and 13 Jbeta primers. Clones were sequenced by immunoSEQ multiplex PCR, and TCRdb holds only the in-frame ones, with some missing. The sample includes over 85,000 clones, approximately 80% of them seen just once. Sequencing was performed on PBMCs. The receptor source for this set is a man aged 25 to 40 in good health and CMV-seropositive.

The rearrangement uses TRBV30 and TRBJ2-5; no clear D. Germline loops: CDR1 GTSNPN, CDR2 SVGIG (reference sequence). The CDR3 length is 12 residues. Trimming took 1 base from V and 5 from J, leaving 8 bases between them. CDR3 sequence reads: CAWSGNGETQYF. The CDR3, as DNA: TGTGCCTGGAGTGGGAACGGGGAGACCCAGTACTTC.

The chain carries TRBV30 and TRBJ1-2; D might be TRBD1 (6 bases). Trimming removed 5 bases at V and 8 bases at J, with 18 bases between. This CDR3 is 13 amino acids long. Germline CDR1 GTSNPN, CDR2 SVGIG (reference sequence). This CDR3 is CAWVWGLRRGYTF. CDR3 sequence (DNA): TGTGCCTGGGTATGGGGGCTCCGAAGGGGCTACACCTTC.

This clone was picked up a small number of times. The chain combines TRBV7-9 with TRBJ1-1; tentative D call: TRBD1 (6 bases). CDR1 SEHNR and CDR2 FQNEAQ come from the germline V gene (reference sequence). V was shortened by 5 bases and J by 5 bases, with 12 bases between the two germline ends. The length of the CDR3 is 13 residues. The CDR3 region is CASSRQGQTEAFF. The CDR3 DNA follows: TGTGCCAGCAGCCGGCAGGGGCAAACTGAAGCTTTCTTT. The complete variable domain, with remaining parts taken from reference TRBV7-9 and TRBJ1-1, reads DTGVSQNPRHKITKRGQNVTFRCDPISEHNRLYWYRQTLGQGPEFLTYFQNEAQLEKSRLLSDRFSAERPKGSFSTLEIQRTEQGDSAMYLCASSRQGQTEAFFGQGTRLTVV.

The V call is TRBV9, the J call TRBJ1-1, with D possibly TRBD1 on 5 matching bases. This CDR3 has 16 residues. The V gene's germline CDR1 is SGDLS and CDR2 YYNGEE. With 0 bases removed from V and 1 base from J, the gap between germline ends came to 13 bases. The CDR3 region has the DNA TGTGCCAGCAGCGTAGCCTGGGGGGGAGCGAACACTGAAGCTTTCTTT. Its protein is CASSVAWGGANTEAFF.

The chain links TRBV7-3 to TRBJ2-3, with a possible D match to TRBD2 (5 bases). The V end was cut by 3 bases, the J end by 2 bases, with 9 bases between. This CDR3 is 14 amino acids long. From germline, CDR1 is SGHTA and CDR2 FQGTGA. The CDR3 DNA follows: TGTGCCAGCAGCTTGAGCGGCAACACAGATACGCAGTATTTT. The encoded protein is CASSLSGNTDTQYF.

J is TRBJ2-7 and V is TRBV2; perhaps TRBD2 as D (5 bases). Germline V lookup: CDR1 SNHLY, CDR2 FYNNEI. The CDR3 runs 14 residues. The germline V and J ends were trimmed by 3 bases and 3 bases, with 12 bases remaining between them. CDR3 residues: CASSEVGDLYEQYF. The CDR3 coding sequence is TGTGCCAGCAGTGAGGTCGGGGATCTCTACGAGCAGTACTTC.

The genes are TRBV15 and TRBJ1-5, with D possibly being TRBD1 (5 bases). The germline V gene has CDR1 LNHNV and CDR2 YYDKDF (reference sequence). With 2 bases removed from V and 4 bases from J, the gap between germline ends came to 9 bases. The CDR3 sequence is 14 residues long. The CDR3 is CATSRTGRNQPQHF. As DNA, the CDR3 is TGTGCCACCAGCAGAACAGGTCGGAATCAGCCCCAGCATTTT.

This chain uses TRBV13 with TRBJ2-2; D is uncertain. V lost 7 bases and J 1 base, leaving 16 bases between the germline ends. From germline, CDR1 is PRHDT and CDR2 FYEKMQ (reference sequence). This CDR3 comprises 16 residues. The CDR3, as DNA: TGTGCCAGCAAGCGCGATGGAGTAATGAACACCGGGGAGCTGTTTTTT. This encodes CASKRDGVMNTGELFF.

This sequence joins TRBV6-6 and TRBJ1-1; TRBD1 aligns across 7 bases. The germline V gene encodes CDR1 MNHNY and CDR2 SVGAGI (reference sequence). Trimming at V came to 2 bases and at J to 8 bases, leaving 14 bases not matched to a gene. The CDR3 has 16 residues. The CDR3 loop reads CASSYPSTDRYLEAFF. The CDR3 DNA follows: TGTGCCAGCAGTTACCCCAGTACGGACAGGTACCTAGAAGCTTTCTTT.

The chain has TRBV5-4 and TRBJ1-4; TRBD1 is a possible D gene (5 bases). Germline V gene sequence: CDR1 SGHNT, CDR2 YYREEE (reference sequence). Trimming took off 7 bases at V and 6 bases at J, with 13 bases between the two ends. The CDR3 spans 13 residues. CDR3 sequence: CASGRDSDEKLFF. In nucleotides, the CDR3 is TGTGCCAGCGGCAGGGATTCGGATGAAAAACTGTTTTTT. Together with reference TRBV5-4 and TRBJ1-4, the CDR3 gives the full variable domain: ETGVTQSPTHLIKTRGQQVTLRCSSQSGHNTVSWYQQALGQGPQFIFQYYREEENGRGNFPPRFSGLQFPNYSSELNVNALELDDSALYLCASGRDSDEKLFFGSGTQLSVL.

The chain recombines TRBV23-1 with TRBJ1-1; no firm D call. TRBV23-1 is labeled an ORF, and its function is uncertain. The CDR3 is made up of 15 amino acids. The V end was cut by 0 bases, the J end by 1 base, with 9 bases between. The CDR3 here is CASSQSPEPNTEAFF. Here the CDR3 DNA reads TGCGCCAGCAGTCAATCCCCCGAGCCGAACACTGAAGCTTTCTTT.

With regard to this clone: Different DNA sequences within this sample yield the same CDR3. This sequence joins TRBV19 and TRBJ1-5, with D unclear. The CDR3 is made up of 14 amino acids. V lost 3 bases and J lost 1, with 7 bases in between. Germline V lookup: CDR1 LNHDA, CDR2 SQIVND (reference sequence). Written as DNA, the CDR3 is TGTGCCAGTAGTATTGGCGGGAGCAATCAGCCCCAGCATTTT. Its protein is CASSIGGSNQPQHF.

This clone was observed a handful of times. The V and J genes are TRBV7-9 and TRBJ2-5; 7 bases are a match to TRBD2. In germline, CDR1 is SEHNR, CDR2 FQNEAQ (reference sequence). The CDR3 has 14 amino acids. Unmatched junction bases numbered 7, after V lost 4 bases and J lost 5 bases. The CDR3 is CASSSRDYPETQYF. CDR3 coding DNA: TGTGCCAGCAGCTCCCGGGACTACCCCGAGACCCAGTACTTC.

The V and J genes are TRBV4-1 and TRBJ2-5, with 14 bases identical to TRBD2. This CDR3 is 21 amino acids long. With 0 bases clipped from V and 1 base from J, the junction kept 13 bases outside the gene matches. Per the germline V gene, CDR1 is MGHRA and CDR2 is YSYEKL. The CDR3 region has the DNA TGCGCCAGCAGCCAAGATGCCGTAACCGGACTAGCGGGGGGTATCCAAGAGACCCAGTACTTC. This encodes CASSQDAVTGLAGGIQETQYF.

The V call is TRBV11-2, the J call TRBJ2-2, with D possibly being TRBD2 (6 bases). Germline V gene sequence: CDR1 SGHAT, CDR2 FQNNGV. The CDR3 covers 15 residues. V shed 5 bases and J shed 4 bases, with 14 bases lying between them. The CDR3 region is CASSPPGVGTGELFF. For the CDR3, the DNA is TGTGCCAGCAGCCCCCCGGGGGTAGGCACCGGGGAGCTGTTTTTT.

The chain is built from TRBV27 and TRBJ2-6; possible D gene TRBD1, 6 bases. Germline lookup yields CDR1 MNHEY and CDR2 SMNVEV (reference sequence). CDR3 length: 16 amino acids. The germline V and J ends were trimmed by 2 bases and 2 bases, with 10 bases remaining between them. DNA of the CDR3: TGTGCCAGCAGTTTAGAGGCAGGGGCTGGGGCCAACGTCCTGACTTTC. The encoded protein is CASSLEAGAGANVLTF.

This clone was recorded only once. V is TRBV27 and J is TRBJ1-6, with D possibly matching TRBD1 (5 bases). Trimming left V 8 bases short and J 14 bases short, with 16 bases between. The germline V gene encodes CDR1 MNHEY and CDR2 SMNVEV (reference sequence). This CDR3 spans 12 amino acids. DNA of the CDR3: TGTGCCAGCCGGACACCCCGTGGGGCCCTCCACTTT. It specifies CASRTPRGALHF.

The chain has TRBV10-1 and TRBJ2-1; 12 nucleotides align to TRBD1. The junction had 4 bases not matched to a gene; V was cut back by 1 base and J by 9 bases. Germline lookup yields CDR1 WNHNN and CDR2 SYGVQD (reference sequence). The CDR3 is 15 residues long. CDR3 protein: CASSEFGTGGLEQFF. The CDR3 nucleotides are TGCGCCAGCAGTGAGTTCGGGACAGGGGGCCTTGAGCAGTTCTTC.

A note on this clone: Different DNA sequences within this sample yield the same CDR3. The chain uses TRBV19 and TRBJ1-5; possibly TRBD1 for D (5 bases). The CDR3 has 14 amino acids. V was shortened by 1 base and J by 1 base, with 5 bases between the two germline ends. The germline gives CDR1 LNHDA, CDR2 SQIVND (reference sequence). CDR3 sequence: CASSIGGSNQPQHF. The CDR3 bases are TGTGCCAGTAGTATAGGGGGCAGCAATCAGCCCCAGCATTTT.

The gene calls are TRBV5-1 and TRBJ2-2, with 8 nucleotides matching TRBD1. V lost 2 bases to trimming and J lost 4 bases; unmatched junction nucleotides: 7. In germline, CDR1 is SGHRS, CDR2 YFSETQ. This CDR3 spans 16 amino acids. The CDR3 nucleotides are TGCGCCAGCAGCTTACCGGGACAGGTTTTCACCGGGGAGCTGTTTTTT. Translated: CASSLPGQVFTGELFF.

The rearrangement links TRBV7-3 to TRBJ1-1; D is unresolved. Germline V lookup: CDR1 SGHTA, CDR2 FQGTGA. The CDR3 covers 13 residues. V lost 2 bases and J lost 10, with 14 bases in between. As DNA, the CDR3 is TGTGCCAGCAGCTTAGGTGAAGTGTATAGAGCTTTCTTT. It yields the protein CASSLGEVYRAFF.